Below, 26 T cell receptor beta chains from the same sample are listed, as sequenced in a study of shared clonotypes between healthy human individuals. Only in-frame clones appear in the TCRdb table, and some are missing; sequencing was by immunoSEQ multiplex PCR. This sample carries 2 million to 2.5 million clones, about 95% of them seen once, and the ten largest clones take approximately 0.13%. The sample comprised naive CD4+ T cells sorted from blood. The subset denotes: CD45RA+ positively selected. The source of these receptors is a man between 18 and 35 years old in good health.

This chain joins TRBV5-5 and TRBJ1-2; no definite D call. The length of the CDR3 is 14 residues. Germline V lookup: CDR1 SGHKS, CDR2 YYEKEE (reference sequence). V lost 1 base, J lost 4 bases, and 11 bases lay in between. CDR3 in DNA: TGTGCCAGCAGCTTGCTTGTATCGGCCTATGGCTACACCTTC. This encodes CASSLLVSAYGYTF.

The rearrangement uses TRBV7-9 and TRBJ1-1; D is unresolved. Per germline, CDR1 SEHNR and CDR2 FQNEAQ (reference sequence). This CDR3 region has 15 residues. V was trimmed by 5 bases and J by 2 bases, leaving 15 bases between them. The CDR3 spells CASSLPSDGNTEAFF. CDR3 DNA: TGTGCCAGCAGCCTGCCTTCGGACGGTAACACTGAAGCTTTCTTT.

This rearrangement joins TRBV7-8 to TRBJ2-7; TRBD2 agrees at 7 bases. CDR1 and CDR2 (germline): SGHVS, FQNEAQ. The CDR3 length is 17 residues. Trimming at V came to 3 bases and at J to 0 bases, leaving 11 bases not matched to a gene. The CDR3: CASSFQPAGGGSYEQYF. CDR3 coding DNA: TGTGCCAGCAGCTTCCAGCCAGCTGGCGGGGGCTCCTACGAGCAGTACTTC.

The chain combines TRBV5-6 with TRBJ2-7; 8 bases agree with TRBD1. The CDR3 is 15 amino acids. CDR1 is SGHDT, CDR2 YYEEEE, per germline. Germline trimming cut 1 base from V and 4 bases from J; bases unmatched to any gene: 7. CDR3 protein: CASSLTDRDFYEQYF. For the CDR3, the DNA is TGTGCCAGCAGCTTGACGGACAGGGATTTTTACGAGCAGTACTTC.

The rearrangement links TRBV11-2 to TRBJ1-2; D call uncertain. Deletions cut 4 bases from V and 4 bases from J, with 10 bases between. CDR3 length: 13 residues. Germline loops: CDR1 SGHAT, CDR2 FQNNGV. The CDR3: CASSSSGPYGYTF. DNA for the CDR3: TGTGCCAGCAGCTCGAGTGGCCCCTATGGCTACACCTTC.

The rearrangement links TRBV6-1 to TRBJ1-1; 7 bases fit TRBD1. The CDR3 is 16 residues long. The V gene end was trimmed by 0 bases and the J gene end by 2 bases; junction bases not matched to a gene: 6. Germline V gene sequence: CDR1 MNHNS, CDR2 SASEGT. This chain's CDR3 is CASSEAGGQFNTEAFF. The CDR3 bases are TGTGCCAGCAGTGAAGCGGGGGGACAGTTCAACACTGAAGCTTTCTTT.

The V gene is TRBV2, the J gene TRBJ2-2; tentatively, D is TRBD1 (5 bases). V was shortened by 10 bases and J by 5 bases, with 17 bases between the two germline ends. This CDR3 is built from 14 residues. From germline, CDR1 is SNHLY and CDR2 FYNNEI. The CDR3 spells CATLPQGWTGELFF. CDR3 nucleotide sequence: TGTGCCACCCTCCCCCAGGGTTGGACCGGGGAGCTGTTTTTT.

The chain recombines TRBV11-3 with TRBJ2-1; TRBD1 is a possible D gene (6 bases). Germline loops: CDR1 SGHNT, CDR2 YENEEA. This CDR3 spans 15 amino acids. V dropped 1 base and J dropped 0 bases, with 7 bases sitting between them. This chain's CDR3 is CASSLGGGSYNEQFF. CDR3 coding DNA: TGTGCCAGCAGCTTAGGAGGGGGCTCCTACAATGAGCAGTTCTTC.

The V gene is TRBV5-1, the J gene TRBJ2-1; TRBD1 agrees at 7 bases. V gave up 1 base and J gave up 5 bases; unmatched junction bases: 3. The CDR3 covers 14 residues. Germline CDR1 reads SGHRS; CDR2 reads YFSETQ. The CDR3 reads CASSLRQGDNEQFF. The CDR3 DNA is TGCGCCAGCAGCTTGCGTCAGGGGGACAATGAGCAGTTCTTC.

This chain connects TRBV27 to TRBJ1-5, with 12 bases lining up with TRBD1. V lost 0 bases and J lost 0; bases outside the gene matches: 21. Germline V gene data show CDR1 as MNHEY and CDR2 as SMNVEV (reference sequence). This CDR3 contains 24 residues. Written as DNA, the CDR3 is TGTGCCAGCAGTTTATCCTTAACATGCCCGGGGGACAGGGGGCCACTCTATAGCAATCAGCCCCAGCATTTT. This gives the protein CASSLSLTCPGDRGPLYSNQPQHF.

The chain recombines TRBV7-2 with TRBJ2-1; D is unresolved. From germline, CDR1 is SGHTA and CDR2 FQGNSA. CDR3 length equals 14 residues. Trimming left V 6 bases short and J 6 bases short, with 15 bases between. The CDR3 here is CASRTGPPLNEQFF. CDR3 nucleotides: TGTGCCAGCAGGACCGGACCTCCTCTCAATGAGCAGTTCTTC.

J is TRBJ2-1 and V is TRBV5-1, with D unresolved. Germline-derived CDR1 and CDR2 are SGHRS and YFSETQ. Trimming cost V 0 bases and J 2 bases, with 15 bases left between them. CDR3 length: 17 amino acids. The chain's CDR3 is CASSLGFDISAYNEQFF. The DNA for the CDR3 is TGCGCCAGCAGCTTGGGCTTTGACATCAGCGCCTACAATGAGCAGTTCTTC.

This clone was counted a single time. The chain couples TRBV7-6 to TRBJ1-3; 9 nucleotides align to TRBD1. The CDR3 has 17 amino acids. Germline V gene lookup returns CDR1 SGHVS and CDR2 FNYEAQ. J gave up 2 bases and V 0 bases, and 5 bases lay outside the gene matches. The CDR3 DNA follows: TGTGCCAGCAGCTTAGCTCCGGGACAGGGTACTGGAAACACCATATATTTT. Translation gives CASSLAPGQGTGNTIYF. The full variable domain, with the rest looked up from reference TRBV7-6 and TRBJ1-3, is GAGVSQSPRYKVTKRGQDVALRCDPISGHVSLYWYRQALGQGPEFLTYFNYEAQQDKSGLPNDRFSAERPEGSISTLTIQRTEQRDSAMYRCASSLAPGQGTGNTIYFGEGSWLTVV.

Notes on this clone: Other DNA variants within this sample encode the same CDR3. This sequence joins TRBV5-1 and TRBJ2-7, with TRBD1 matching over 8 bases. CDR3 length: 15 residues. Unmatched junction bases numbered 8, after V lost 3 bases and J lost 3 bases. Looked up from germline, CDR1 is SGHRS and CDR2 is YFSETQ. The DNA for the CDR3 is TGCGCCAGCAGCTCAACAGGGGGTGGGAGCTACGAGCAGTACTTC. Translating gives CASSSTGGGSYEQYF.

This chain uses TRBV30 with TRBJ2-1, with D unclear. V lost 2 bases, J lost 2 bases, and 4 bases lay in between. CDR3 length: 12 amino acids. Germline CDR1 and CDR2: GTSNPN and SVGIG (reference sequence). The CDR3: CAWSRPYNEQFF. CDR3 DNA: TGTGCCTGGAGTAGACCCTACAATGAGCAGTTCTTC.

Note on this clone: The junction does not match germline at one end; this may be a read error. Here the CDR3 reads CASRFQGRTSF. The CDR3 coding sequence is TGTGCCAGCAGGTTCCAGGGTCGCACGTCCTTC. The chain joins TRBV6-5 to TRBJ1-2; TRBD1 is a possible D gene (5 bases). This CDR3 is built from 11 residues. Germline CDR1 and CDR2: MNHEY and SVGAGI.

The rearrangement joins TRBV11-2 to TRBJ2-5; D unresolved. Germline V gene data show CDR1 as SGHAT and CDR2 as FQNNGV. Trimming stripped 6 bases from V and 5 bases from J, with 13 bases between. The length of the CDR3 is 13 residues. The CDR3 bases are TGTGCCAGCAGTATTCTGGCTGGGGAGACCCAGTACTTC. Protein product: CASSILAGETQYF.

The chain joins TRBV28 to TRBJ1-6; TRBD1 matches 8 bases. Germline V CDR1 and CDR2: MDHEN, SYDVKM. The CDR3 length is 13 residues. J gave up 7 bases and V 4 bases, and 0 bases lay outside the gene matches. The CDR3, as DNA: TGTGCCAGCAGTTACAGGGGGAATTCACCCCTCCACTTT. Its translation: CASSYRGNSPLHF.

The table lists this clone with a count of one. V and J are TRBV4-1 and TRBJ2-7; D gene ambiguous. The V and J ends lost 0 bases and 6 bases respectively, with 6 bases between them. Per germline, CDR1 MGHRA and CDR2 YSYEKL. There are 12 residues in the CDR3. The CDR3 is CASSQERGEQYF. DNA for the CDR3: TGCGCCAGCAGCCAAGAGAGAGGCGAGCAGTACTTC.

The chain carries TRBV18 and TRBJ2-7; D may match TRBD1 or TRBD2 (6 bases each). Germline V gene data show CDR1 as KGHSH and CDR2 as LQKENI. The CDR3 extends over 16 amino acids. V lost 3 bases and J lost 6, with 21 bases in between. The CDR3 reads CASSPLTGGDTGEQYF. The CDR3 DNA reads as TGTGCCAGCTCACCCCTGACAGGAGGGGACACGGGCGAGCAGTACTTC.

The chain has TRBV5-1 and TRBJ1-6; TRBD1 might be the D (5 bases). From germline, CDR1 is SGHRS and CDR2 YFSETQ. This CDR3 comprises 16 residues. The germline V and J ends were trimmed by 2 bases and 8 bases, with 17 bases remaining between them. The CDR3 sequence is CASSFVGSGGYSPLHF. The CDR3 DNA sequence: TGCGCCAGCAGCTTCGTGGGCTCCGGGGGGTATTCACCCCTCCACTTT.

Worth noting for this clone: Within the sample, other DNA sequences also encode this same CDR3. The chain recombines TRBV30 with TRBJ1-2; no definite D call. CDR1 and CDR2 from the germline V gene are GTSNPN and SVGIG (reference sequence). The V gene lost 0 bases and the J gene lost 4 bases, with 9 bases spanning the gap. The CDR3 is 13 residues long. CDR3 nucleotides: TGTGCCTGGAGTGTACAAGGGTCCTATGGCTACACCTTC. Encoded protein: CAWSVQGSYGYTF. Complete variable domain (other parts from reference TRBV30 and TRBJ1-2): SQTIHQWPATLVQPVGSPLSLECTVEGTSNPNLYWYRQAAGRGLQLLFYSVGIGQISSEVPQNLSASRPQDRQFILSSKKLLLSDSGFYLCAWSVQGSYGYTFGSGTRLTVV.

The V call is TRBV5-4, the J call TRBJ1-6; D ambiguous. Germline V gene data show CDR1 as SGHNT and CDR2 as YYREEE (reference sequence). Trimming pared 4 bases from V and 6 bases from J, leaving 17 bases between. This CDR3 has 16 amino acids. CDR3 sequence reads: CASSHESTTFNSPLHF. The CDR3 bases are TGTGCCAGCAGCCATGAATCTACGACCTTTAATTCACCCCTCCACTTT.

V usage is TRBV6-6 and J usage is TRBJ2-7; tentative D call: TRBD1 (5 bases). Trimming took off 0 bases at V and 2 bases at J, with 11 bases between the two ends. This CDR3 is built from 15 residues. In germline, CDR1 is MNHNY, CDR2 SVGAGI (reference sequence). The CDR3 here is CASSYSQGPTYEQYF. The CDR3 DNA reads TGTGCCAGCAGTTACTCTCAGGGTCCAACCTACGAGCAGTACTTC.

The V and J genes are TRBV5-1 and TRBJ2-3; 7 nucleotides line up with TRBD2. The CDR3 contains 16 residues. The germline V gene encodes CDR1 SGHRS and CDR2 YFSETQ. V was clipped by 0 bases and J by 4 bases; unmatched bases: 8. The CDR3 spells CASSLARAGVADTQYF. The CDR3 region has the DNA TGCGCCAGCAGCTTGGCCAGGGCGGGAGTGGCAGATACGCAGTATTTT. Combining the CDR3 with reference TRBV5-1 and TRBJ2-3 gives the whole variable domain KAGVTQTPRYLIKTRGQQVTLSCSPISGHRSVSWYQQTPGQGLQFLFEYFSETQRNKGNFPGRFSGRQFSNSRSEMNVSTLELGDSALYLCASSLARAGVADTQYFGPGTRLTVL.

V and J are TRBV6-5 and TRBJ2-2, with D perhaps TRBD1 (6 bases). Trimming left V 6 bases short and J 4 bases short, with 15 bases between. Germline assignment: CDR1 MNHEY and CDR2 SVGAGI. The CDR3 is 15 amino acids. CDR3 sequence reads: CASSPQGRSTGELFF. The CDR3 DNA is TGTGCCAGCAGCCCACAGGGAAGGAGCACCGGGGAGCTGTTTTTT.